These 18 T cell receptor beta chains were all obtained from the same sample, sequenced in a study of monozygotic twins with inflammatory bowel disease. TCRdb re-called the 5' RACE reads and catalogs CDR3 proteins one per entry, DNA excluded. The specimen's table records around 370,000 distinct CDR3 sequences. Sequencing was carried out using blood. The origin of the receptors is a human donor with ulcerative colitis or Crohn's disease, or a healthy co-twin of an affected twin (not recorded which).

The chain links TRBV12-3 or TRBV12-4 to TRBJ2-1. This CDR3 has 11 residues. CDR3: CASRRDNEQFF.

V is TRBV12-3 or TRBV12-4 and J is TRBJ2-2; TCRdb outputs TRBD1, but without DNA this stays unchecked. The CDR3 covers 16 residues. CDR3 loop: CASSFQGAANTGELFF.

The genes are TRBV7-9 and TRBJ2-1. CDR3 length: 13 residues. Germline-derived CDR1 and CDR2 are SEHNR and FQNEAQ (reference sequence). The chain's CDR3 is CASSLADYNEQFF.

V gene TRBV6-5 combines with J gene TRBJ2-7; TCRdb names TRBD2, which stays unverified in the absence of DNA. Germline V gene sequence: CDR1 MNHEY, CDR2 SVGAGI. This CDR3 region has 12 residues. CDR3 sequence reads: CATGPGGRPQYF.

The chain uses TRBV9 and TRBJ2-1; TCRdb's D gene call, TRBD2, goes unchecked for lack of DNA. The CDR3 has 16 residues. CDR1 and CDR2 from the germline V gene are SGDLS and YYNGEE. This CDR3 reads CASSVVSGATYNEQFF. The full variable domain, with the rest looked up from reference TRBV9 and TRBJ2-1, is DSGVTQTPKHLITATGQRVTLRCSPRSGDLSVYWYQQSLDQGLQFLIQYYNGEERAKGNILERFSAQQFPDLHSELNLSSLELGDSALYFCASSVVSGATYNEQFFGPGTRLTVL.

The chain has TRBV4-1 and TRBJ2-5; TCRdb gives TRBD2 as the D gene, but with no DNA this cannot be confirmed. The CDR3 totals 18 residues. Germline V lookup: CDR1 MGHRA, CDR2 YSYEKL. CDR3 sequence: CASSPIRGLAGRQETQYF.

The J gene is TRBJ2-7, the V gene TRBV20-1; TCRdb returns TRBD1, unconfirmable since there is no DNA. The CDR3 loop spans 19 amino acids. Germline CDR1 and CDR2: DFQATT and SNEGSKA (reference sequence). The CDR3 is CSARDLILETGAPGYEQYF.

CDR3 amino acids: CASTGSSPLHF. The chain has TRBV10-2 and TRBJ1-6. The CDR3 length is 11 residues. Germline V gives CDR1 WSHSY, CDR2 SAAADI.

The chain recombines TRBV7-8 with TRBJ2-5. Germline loops: CDR1 SGHVS, CDR2 FQNEAQ. The CDR3 covers 16 residues. The CDR3 loop reads CASSLVTVGRQETQYF.

This chain links TRBV12-3 or TRBV12-4 with TRBJ2-5. The CDR3 sequence is 15 residues long. CDR3 amino acids: CASSLFLGSQETQYF.

The rearrangement joins TRBV18 to TRBJ1-5. This CDR3 has 14 residues. The germline gives CDR1 KGHSH, CDR2 LQKENI. CDR3 residues: CASSLIKGNQPQHF.

This chain connects TRBV3-1 to TRBJ1-5; TCRdb's D gene call, TRBD1, goes unchecked for lack of DNA. CDR1 is LGHDT, CDR2 YNNKEL, per germline (reference sequence). This CDR3 is 15 amino acids long. The CDR3 here is CASSQGWGANQPQHF.

This chain links TRBV7-2 with TRBJ1-6; TCRdb picks TRBD1, but there is no DNA to check that call. The CDR3 runs to 12 residues. Germline values: CDR1 SGHTA, CDR2 FQGNSA. This chain's CDR3 is CASSLQGSPLHF.

The genes are TRBV27 and TRBJ1-5; the D gene TCRdb calls, TRBD1, cannot be checked with no DNA. The CDR3 is made up of 16 amino acids. Germline assignment: CDR1 MNHEY and CDR2 SMNVEV (reference sequence). The CDR3 is CASSLSPGTGVQPQHF.

CDR3 loop: CASSSFGQEAFF. The rearrangement links TRBV18 to TRBJ1-1; checking the TCRdb D call of TRBD1 is not possible without DNA. The CDR3 is 12 amino acids. Per germline, CDR1 KGHSH and CDR2 LQKENI.

This rearrangement joins TRBV18 to TRBJ2-2. The CDR3 loop spans 16 amino acids. The germline gives CDR1 KGHSH, CDR2 LQKENI. The CDR3 here is CASSPPGHSNTGELFF. Full variable domain (remainder filled in from reference TRBV18 and TRBJ2-2): NAGVMQNPRHLVRRRGQEARLRCSPMKGHSHVYWYRQLPEEGLKFMVYLQKENIIDESGMPKERFSAEFPKEGPSILRIQQVVRGDSAAYFCASSPPGHSNTGELFFGEGSRLTVL.

The rearrangement uses TRBV5-1 and TRBJ2-3; the D gene TCRdb calls, TRBD2, cannot be checked with no DNA. The CDR3 extends over 15 amino acids. Germline lookup yields CDR1 SGHRS and CDR2 YFSETQ. The CDR3 sequence is CASSQKETEADTQYF.

The chain combines TRBV5-4 with TRBJ2-5; TCRdb proposes TRBD2, but this gene call is untestable without DNA. CDR1 is SGHNT, CDR2 YYREEE, per germline (reference sequence). The CDR3 consists of 16 residues. The CDR3 sequence is CASSLDPAGDQETQYF.